The rows below give T cell receptor beta chains drawn from one sample of a study of control samples from healthy donors and cancer patients. TCRdb keeps only in-frame clones here, not all; method: immunoSEQ multiplex PCR. This table has around 170,000 clones, roughly 88% appearing once. Sequenced input: blood. The origin of the receptors is a woman aged 25 to 39 in good health. Each CDR3 is given with its conserved first and last residue. Fields, in order: clone size, V gene, D gene, J gene, CDR3 DNA, CDR3 protein. D genes are given only for firm matches. Rows may omit the clone size; those that give it use once, few, many or a size class.

size: -
V: TRBV9
D: -
J: TRBJ1-5
DNA: TGTGCCAGCAGCGAGACAGGTCTCAATCAGCCCCAGCATTTT
CDR3: CASSETGLNQPQHF

size: -
V: TRBV6-1
D: TRBD1
J: TRBJ1-6
DNA: TGTGCCAGCAGTGACGACAGGGCCCTGACACCCCTCCACTTT
CDR3: CASSDDRALTPLHF

size: once
V: TRBV18
D: -
J: TRBJ2-5
DNA: TGTGCCAGCTCACCGGGTCTCCAAGAGACCCAGTACTTC
CDR3: CASSPGLQETQYF

size: -
V: TRBV5-6
D: TRBD1
J: TRBJ2-2
DNA: TGTGCCAGCAGCTTGTGGGACAGGGGGTCCACCGGGGAGCTGTTTTTT
CDR3: CASSLWDRGSTGELFF

size: -
V: TRBV19
D: -
J: TRBJ1-1
DNA: TGTGCCAGTAGGCCCCAGGGAGTAATCGTTGGGAACACTGAAGCTTTCTTT
CDR3: CASRPQGVIVGNTEAFF

size: once
V: TRBV28
D: TRBD2
J: TRBJ2-5
DNA: TGTGCCAGCAGTTCTCGGCGAGGGACTAGCGGGAGGGCCCAGGAGACCCAGTACTTC
CDR3: CASSSRRGTSGRAQETQYF

size: -
V: TRBV5-6
D: TRBD1
J: TRBJ1-5
DNA: TGTGCCAGCAGCCTTGGGACAGTGACCCAGCCCCAGCATTTT
CDR3: CASSLGTVTQPQHF

size: -
V: TRBV24-1
D: -
J: TRBJ2-3
DNA: TGTGCCACCAGTGATTCGGGACGGGCGAGCACAGATACGCAGTATTTT
CDR3: CATSDSGRASTDTQYF

size: -
V: TRBV4-2
D: -
J: TRBJ1-4
DNA: TGTGCCAGCAGCCTCGACACCTTAAACCTAGAAAAACTGTTTTTT
CDR3: CASSLDTLNLEKLFF

size: -
V: TRBV30
D: -
J: TRBJ1-5
DNA: TGTGCCTGGAGTCAGGGACTTGTTAATCAGCCCCAGCATTTT
CDR3: CAWSQGLVNQPQHF

size: -
V: TRBV7-9
D: -
J: TRBJ2-1
DNA: TGTGCCAGCAGAGGGGGTTTGGGTCAGAATGAGCAGTTCTTC
CDR3: CASRGGLGQNEQFF

size: -
V: TRBV27
D: -
J: TRBJ2-1
DNA: TGTGCCAGCAGTTTAAAGGGCAATGAGCAGTTCTTC
CDR3: CASSLKGNEQFF

size: few
V: TRBV4-1
D: -
J: TRBJ2-7
DNA: TGCGCCAGCAGCCCAGGGGGGGTGAGCTCCTACGAGCAGTACTTC
CDR3: CASSPGGVSSYEQYF

size: -
V: TRBV3-1/TRBV3-2
D: TRBD1
J: TRBJ2-1
DNA: TGTGCCAGCAGCCATAACAGGGGCTACAATGAGCAGTTCTTC
CDR3: CASSHNRGYNEQFF

size: -
V: TRBV4-1
D: TRBD2
J: TRBJ2-7
DNA: TGCGCCAGCAGCCAAGTAGCGGGAGGTTACAATGAGCAGTACTTC
CDR3: CASSQVAGGYNEQYF

size: -
V: TRBV27
D: -
J: TRBJ2-3
DNA: TGTGCCAGCAGTCTGACAGTTTCCAACACAGATACGCAGTATTTT
CDR3: CASSLTVSNTDTQYF

size: -
V: TRBV19
D: -
J: TRBJ2-5
DNA: TGTGCCAGTAGTGCAGGGATGGGAAAGACCCAGTACTTC
CDR3: CASSAGMGKTQYF

size: once
V: TRBV12-3/TRBV12-4
D: -
J: TRBJ1-4
DNA: TGTGCCAGCAGTTCCGGGGAAGGAAAACTGTTTTTT
CDR3: CASSSGEGKLFF

size: -
V: TRBV28
D: TRBD1
J: TRBJ1-1
DNA: TGTGCCAGCAGTTTACCTAGGGACAGGAGAGCTTTCTTT
CDR3: CASSLPRDRRAFF

size: once
V: TRBV7-9
D: -
J: TRBJ1-2
DNA: TGTGCCAGCAGCTTAGCTGTTCCGACAGCTGAACTACCCACCTTC
CDR3: CASSLAVPTAELPTF

size: -
V: TRBV4-1
D: TRBD1
J: TRBJ2-4
DNA: TGCGCCAGCAGCCAAGTAGCACAGGGGGAAAACATTCAGTACTTC
CDR3: CASSQVAQGENIQYF

size: -
V: TRBV10-3
D: TRBD1
J: TRBJ1-5
DNA: TGTGCCATCAGTGAAAGGGACAGGCTTAGCAATCAGCCCCAGCATTTT
CDR3: CAISERDRLSNQPQHF

size: -
V: TRBV12-5
D: TRBD1
J: TRBJ1-2
DNA: TGTGCTAGTGCACCGGGACAGGGAGTATCCGGCTACACCTTC
CDR3: CASAPGQGVSGYTF

size: -
V: TRBV9
D: -
J: TRBJ1-6
DNA: TGTGCCAGCAGCGCGGAAGGGGGTAGGGTCGACTCACCCCTCCACTTT
CDR3: CASSAEGGRVDSPLHF

size: -
V: TRBV2
D: TRBD2
J: TRBJ2-3
DNA: TGTGCCAGCAGTGTAGCGGGGAGATTCACAGATACGCAGTATTTT
CDR3: CASSVAGRFTDTQYF

size: -
V: TRBV6-5
D: -
J: TRBJ1-4
DNA: TGTGCCAGCAAGTTGGGGGGGGCAGAAGAAAAACTGTTTTTT
CDR3: CASKLGGAEEKLFF